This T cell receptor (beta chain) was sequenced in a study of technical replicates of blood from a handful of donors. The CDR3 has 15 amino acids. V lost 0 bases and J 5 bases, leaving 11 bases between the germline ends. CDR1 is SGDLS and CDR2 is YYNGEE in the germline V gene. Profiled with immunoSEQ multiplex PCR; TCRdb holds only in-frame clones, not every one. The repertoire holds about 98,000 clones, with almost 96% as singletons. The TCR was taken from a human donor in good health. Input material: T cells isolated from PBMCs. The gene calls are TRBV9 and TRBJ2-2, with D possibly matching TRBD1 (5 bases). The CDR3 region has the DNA TGTGCCAGCAGCGTAGCCCCGGCAGGGACCGGGGAGCTGTTTTTT. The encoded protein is CASSVAPAGTGELFF.